Listed below are T cell receptor beta chains from one sample, sequenced in a study of OX40 agonist ivuxolimab in advanced cancers. The table came from immunoSEQ multiplex PCR; TCRdb's copy has only in-frame clones and leaves some out. The sample holds roughly 70,000 clones, approximately 83% seen once. This material consisted of CD4+ or CD8+ T cells sorted from blood, taken in a trial of the OX40 agonist ivuxolimab. Every receptor here comes from an adult with an advanced solid tumor such as melanoma, head and neck, liver or kidney cancer. The CDR3 runs from the conserved cysteine through the conserved F or W. A D gene is named only where the DNA matches it firmly. Only some rows state a clone size, as once, few, many or a class for expanded clones.

D gene | CDR3 length | J gene | clone size | V gene | CDR3 DNA | CDR3 protein
. | 15 | TRBJ2-1 | . | TRBV5-1 | TGCGCCAGCAGCTTGGGGGACCTCCCGGGGGATGAGCAGTTCTTC | CASSLGDLPGDEQFF
TRBD1 | 17 | TRBJ2-3 | . | TRBV11-2 | TGTGCCAGCAGTTCTGAGACAGGGGGTTATTCCACAGATACGCAGTATTTT | CASSSETGGYSTDTQYF
TRBD2 | 15 | TRBJ2-7 | . | TRBV9 | TGTGCCAGCAGCGCCGGACTAGCGTCGGCCTACGAGCAGTACTTC | CASSAGLASAYEQYF
. | 13 | TRBJ2-3 | . | TRBV7-2 | TGTGCCAGCAGCTTAGCCCGGACAGATACGCAGTATTTT | CASSLARTDTQYF
. | 15 | TRBJ2-3 | . | TRBV5-1 | TGCGCCAGCAGCTTTAGCGGAACTAGCACAGATACGCAGTATTTT | CASSFSGTSTDTQYF
. | 14 | TRBJ2-7 | . | TRBV5-1 | TGCGCCAGCAGCCCTAGGGGGGACTTCTACGAGCAGTACTTC | CASSPRGDFYEQYF
. | 13 | TRBJ1-1 | once | TRBV6-6 | TGTGCCAGCAGTTCTATCCTGAACACTGAAGCTTTCTTT | CASSSILNTEAFF
. | 10 | TRBJ2-5 | few | TRBV29-1 | TGCAGCGTTGACCAAGAGACCCAGTACTTC | CSVDQETQYF
TRBD1 | 16 | TRBJ2-1 | . | TRBV23-1 | TGCGCCAGCAGTCAGTTGGGACAGGGCAACTACAATGAGCAGTTCTTC | CASSQLGQGNYNEQFF
. | 14 | TRBJ2-3 | few | TRBV7-3 | TGTGCCAGCAGCTTAAATGTGGCGCAAGATACGCAGTATTTT | CASSLNVAQDTQYF
. | 13 | TRBJ2-3 | . | TRBV5-1 | TGCGCCAGCAGTCTCACTAGCCCCAATACGCAGTATTTT | CASSLTSPNTQYF
. | 14 | TRBJ2-7 | . | TRBV19 | TGTGCCAGTTCCCGGGACTGGGGCACCTACGAGCAGTACTTC | CASSRDWGTYEQYF
TRBD2 | 14 | TRBJ2-1 | few | TRBV5-4 | TGTGCCAGCAGCTACAGACTAGCGGGAGTTGAGCAGTTCTTC | CASSYRLAGVEQFF
. | 15 | TRBJ1-2 | . | TRBV5-1 | TGCGCCAGCAGCTTGTTTAGCTCTCCTAACTATGGCTACACCTTC | CASSLFSSPNYGYTF
TRBD2 | 19 | TRBJ2-3 | few | TRBV7-8 | TGTGCCAGCAGCTCCCGATTAATAAGCGGGGGGCGCGGTACAGATACGCAGTATTTT | CASSSRLISGGRGTDTQYF
TRBD1 | 16 | TRBJ1-1 | . | TRBV18 | TGTGCCAGCTCACCAGCCATTCCCGGGACAGGGAATGAAGCTTTCTTT | CASSPAIPGTGNEAFF
. | 14 | TRBJ2-4 | once | TRBV6-5 | TGTGCCAGCAATGCAGGCGGGTCTAGTCCAGTTGAGTACTTC | CASNAGGSSPVEYF
TRBD2 | 17 | TRBJ2-3 | once | TRBV30 | TGTGCCTGGGATGGGCTAGCGGGAGGGCCTAGTGGAGATACGCAGTATTTT | CAWDGLAGGPSGDTQYF
. | 16 | TRBJ2-7 | . | TRBV2 | TGTGCCAGCAGTGAATCCAGTCTACTAGACCCCTACGAGCAGTACTTC | CASSESSLLDPYEQYF
. | 14 | TRBJ1-2 | once | TRBV14 | TGTGCCAGCAGCCAAGATATGGAGCTCTATGGCTACACCTTC | CASSQDMELYGYTF
. | 15 | TRBJ1-5 | . | TRBV7-2 | TGTGCCAGCAGCTTAGTTTCGGGGTACAATCAGCCCCAGCATTTT | CASSLVSGYNQPQHF
. | 13 | TRBJ1-2 | . | TRBV14 | TGTGCCAGCAGCCAAGATTGGCGGTATGGCTACACCTTC | CASSQDWRYGYTF
TRBD1 | 15 | TRBJ2-1 | . | TRBV6-5 | TGTGCCAGCTCCCGGACAGGGGGCGCCTACAATGAGCAGTTCTTC | CASSRTGGAYNEQFF
TRBD1 | 17 | TRBJ1-2 | . | TRBV29-1 | TGCAGCGTCCAGCGGGACAGGGGGTCCCCTACCCCCTATGGCTACACCTTC | CSVQRDRGSPTPYGYTF
. | 17 | TRBJ1-2 | . | TRBV13 | TGTGCCAGCAGCCTCAACCGAGGGGGGCGTTATAACTATGGCTACACCTTC | CASSLNRGGRYNYGYTF
. | 14 | TRBJ1-2 | . | TRBV5-1 | TGCGCCAGCGGACTCGCCGAGGGGTCCTATGGCTACACCTTC | CASGLAEGSYGYTF
TRBD1 | 15 | TRBJ1-2 | . | TRBV18 | TGTGCCAGCTCACTTCAGGGACAGATAAACTATGGCTACACCTTC | CASSLQGQINYGYTF
TRBD1 | 13 | TRBJ2-7 | . | TRBV11-2 | TGTGCCAGCAGCCGGGACAGGGGGCTCGAGCAGTACTTC | CASSRDRGLEQYF
. | 15 | TRBJ2-1 | . | TRBV7-2 | TGTGCCAGCAGCCCAACCCCGGGCGGGATCAATGAGCAGTTCTTC | CASSPTPGGINEQFF
TRBD1 | 15 | TRBJ2-5 | few | TRBV2 | TGTGCCAGCAGTGAATACGGGACAGGGCAAGAGACCCAGTACTTC | CASSEYGTGQETQYF
TRBD1 | 15 | TRBJ2-1 | . | TRBV27 | TGTGCCAGCAGTTTAGGCTCCAGGGGGCAGGGTGAGCAGTTCTTC | CASSLGSRGQGEQFF
. | 15 | TRBJ2-5 | . | TRBV21-1 | TGTGCCAGCAGCAAAAGGCAGCCGCCCAAAGAGACCCAGTACTTC | CASSKRQPPKETQYF
TRBD2 | 17 | TRBJ2-1 | . | TRBV11-2 | TGTGCCAGCAGCTTAGTTGTTCGGCTACTAGCGGGACAAGAGCAGTTCTTC | CASSLVVRLLAGQEQFF
TRBD1 | 13 | TRBJ1-4 | . | TRBV6-1 | TGTGCCAGCGAGCGGGACAGGGATGAAAAACTGTTTTTT | CASERDRDEKLFF
. | 12 | TRBJ1-2 | . | TRBV30 | TGTGCCTGGATGGGGACGGCCTATGGCTACACCTTC | CAWMGTAYGYTF
. | 13 | TRBJ2-6 | . | TRBV25-1 | TGTGCCATCCTGGACTCTGGGGCCAACGTCCTGACTTTC | CAILDSGANVLTF
. | 14 | TRBJ1-1 | . | TRBV6-6 | TGTGCCAGCGGACCGACAGTTATGAACACTGAAGCTTTCTTT | CASGPTVMNTEAFF
TRBD2 | 15 | TRBJ2-5 | . | TRBV10-1 | TGCGCCAGCAAGAGAGGCGGGAGGGCGGGAGAGACCCAGTACTTC | CASKRGGRAGETQYF
TRBD1 | 13 | TRBJ2-7 | . | TRBV19 | TGTGCCAGTAAGGGGACAGGGGGATACGAGCAGTACTTC | CASKGTGGYEQYF
. | 12 | TRBJ2-2 | few | TRBV29-1 | TGCAGCGTTAGGGAGAACACCGGGGAGCTGTTTTTT | CSVRENTGELFF
. | 16 | TRBJ2-7 | . | TRBV11-2 | TGTGCCAGCAGCTTAGACTCGGGACATAGCTCCTACGAGCAGTACTTC | CASSLDSGHSSYEQYF
TRBD1 | 13 | TRBJ2-7 | . | TRBV6-5 | TGTGCCAGCAGGTTGGACAGGGGCTACGAGCAGTACTTC | CASRLDRGYEQYF
TRBD1 | 12 | TRBJ1-3 | . | TRBV6-1 | TGTGCCAGCGGACAGGGACGAAACACCATATATTTT | CASGQGRNTIYF
. | 13 | TRBJ2-1 | . | TRBV7-7 | TGTGCCAGCAGCTTAGGGACAGTCCATGAGCAGTTCTTC | CASSLGTVHEQFF
TRBD1 | 15 | TRBJ1-2 | . | TRBV7-2 | TGTGCCAGCAGCTTAGGACAGGGAGCCCACTATGGCTACACCTTC | CASSLGQGAHYGYTF
TRBD1 | 13 | TRBJ1-1 | . | TRBV10-2 | TGCGCCAGCAGTGGGACAGGAGTCACTGAAGCTTTCTTT | CASSGTGVTEAFF
. | 10 | TRBJ2-1 | . | TRBV10-3 | TGTGCCACCGGGTTCGATGAGCAGTTCTTC | CATGFDEQFF
TRBD1 | 16 | TRBJ1-4 | once | TRBV28 | TGTGCCAGCAGTTCATTAGGACAGGATGTAGGAGAAAAACTGTTTTTT | CASSSLGQDVGEKLFF
TRBD2 | 16 | TRBJ2-1 | . | TRBV5-1 | TGCGCCAGCAGCTCGACTAGCGGGAGTTCTTACAATGAGCAGTTCTTC | CASSSTSGSSYNEQFF
TRBD1 | 13 | TRBJ2-7 | . | TRBV6-1 | TGTGCCAGCAGTTGGACAGGGCAAGGCGAGCAGTACTTC | CASSWTGQGEQYF
TRBD2 | 14 | TRBJ2-7 | . | TRBV7-2 | TGTGCCAGCAGCCTACAGCGGGACTCCTACGAGCAGTACTTC | CASSLQRDSYEQYF
. | 13 | TRBJ2-1 | . | TRBV19 | TGTGCCAGTAGTGGGAGCTCCTACAATGAGCAGTTCTTC | CASSGSSYNEQFF
. | 14 | TRBJ2-3 | . | TRBV6-1 | TGTGCCAGCAGGGGCGTGACGGGAGTAGATACGCAGTATTTT | CASRGVTGVDTQYF